A selection of T cell receptor beta chains follows, all from one sample in a study of cytomegalovirus exposure and HLA in healthy donors. Here immunoSEQ multiplex PCR was the method, and the copy in TCRdb shows in-frame clones only, minus some. The sample records just over 150,000 clones, 75% to 80% being singletons. What was sequenced was PBMCs. These receptor sequences come from a woman aged 45 to 65 in good health and CMV-seropositive. Each CDR3 is given with its conserved first and last residue. Fields, in order: J gene, V gene, CDR3 protein.

J: TRBJ2-7; V: TRBV10-3; CDR3: CAISPSGRDYEQYF
J: TRBJ2-2; V: TRBV29-1; CDR3: CSVVLGRELFF
J: TRBJ1-2; V: TRBV6-5; CDR3: CASRDRGKGGYTF
J: TRBJ1-2; V: TRBV7-9; CDR3: CASSPSEGDYGYTF
J: TRBJ2-1; V: TRBV5-1; CDR3: CASSLVAGSEQFF
J: TRBJ2-5; V: TRBV4-3; CDR3: CASSQALQGAWEQYF
J: TRBJ2-5; V: TRBV28; CDR3: CASSLNDRDSGTQETQYF
J: TRBJ1-6; V: TRBV5-4; CDR3: CASSRTASSYNSPLHF
J: TRBJ1-1; V: TRBV11-2; CDR3: CASSWGTGGGTEAFF
J: TRBJ2-7; V: TRBV7-2; CDR3: CASSLDSPYEQYF
J: TRBJ2-2; V: TRBV28; CDR3: CASSTAGQGFGGELFF
J: TRBJ2-2; V: TRBV5-1; CDR3: CASSLERVANTGELFF
J: TRBJ1-2; V: TRBV28; CDR3: CASSFDNRRGRTYGYTF
J: TRBJ2-7; V: TRBV10-3; CDR3: CAISAVGTRTGVVYEQYF
J: TRBJ2-1; V: TRBV7-6; CDR3: CASYNYNEQFF
J: TRBJ1-1; V: TRBV19; CDR3: CASSEGGAWDTEAFF
J: TRBJ2-7; V: TRBV6-4; CDR3: CASRPGQQSYEQYF
J: TRBJ1-1; V: TRBV19; CDR3: CASSKRIMNTEAFF
J: TRBJ1-1; V: TRBV6-5; CDR3: CASSHSSSYAGTEAFF
J: TRBJ1-1; V: TRBV19; CDR3: CASSILGAINTEAFF